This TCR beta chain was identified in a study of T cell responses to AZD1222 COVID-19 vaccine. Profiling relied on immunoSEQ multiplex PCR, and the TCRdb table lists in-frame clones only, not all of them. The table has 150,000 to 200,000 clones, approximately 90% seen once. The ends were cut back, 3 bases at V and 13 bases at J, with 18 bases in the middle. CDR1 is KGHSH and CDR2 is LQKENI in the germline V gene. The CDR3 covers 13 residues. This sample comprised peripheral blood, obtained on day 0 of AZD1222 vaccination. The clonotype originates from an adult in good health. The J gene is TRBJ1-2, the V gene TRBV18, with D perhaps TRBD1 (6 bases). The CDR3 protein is CASSPSWTDSPTF. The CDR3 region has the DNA TGTGCCAGCTCACCTTCCTGGACAGACAGTCCCACCTTC.